The 21 T cell receptor beta chains in this list originate from one sample, sequenced in a study of Ad26.COV2.S vaccination and SARS-CoV-2 variants. Here immunoSEQ multiplex PCR was the method, and the copy in TCRdb shows in-frame clones only, minus some. The table lists some 330,000 clones, roughly nine tenths of them singletons. As to treatment: around 19 received Ad26.COV2.S at low or high dose, single or two shots; about five received placebo; per-sample allocation not given. The investigators took samples on day 63 after the first vaccine or placebo injection. The material was peripheral blood, obtained in a trial of Ad26.COV2.S vaccine versus placebo. The receptor set was obtained from a person between 18 and 65 years old who received the Ad26.COV2.S COVID-19 vaccine or a placebo.

V gene TRBV28 combines with J gene TRBJ1-3; D is uncertain. CDR1 and CDR2 from the germline V gene are MDHEN and SYDVKM. The V and J ends lost 6 bases and 2 bases respectively, with 14 bases between them. The CDR3 runs 15 residues. The CDR3 coding sequence is TGTGCCAGCAGGGCAGAGATGATTACTGGAAACACCATATATTTT. The encoded protein is CASRAEMITGNTIYF.

The rearrangement uses TRBV27 and TRBJ1-2, with D perhaps TRBD1 (5 bases). CDR1 is MNHEY, CDR2 SMNVEV, per germline (reference sequence). V was pared by 6 bases and J by 8 bases, with 28 bases between. CDR3 length equals 17 residues. CDR3 residues: CASSFTRVDHPYRGYTF. The CDR3 DNA reads as TGTGCCAGCAGCTTTACCAGGGTCGACCATCCCTATAGAGGCTACACCTTC.

CDR3 bases: TGTGCCAGCAGCTCCCACGGGCTAGGCGGCAATGAGCAGTTCTTC. Translated: CASSSHGLGGNEQFF. V is TRBV7-3 and J is TRBJ2-1; the D is unclear. This CDR3 comprises 15 residues. The germline gives CDR1 SGHTA, CDR2 FQGTGA. V was trimmed by 4 bases and J by 6 bases, leaving 16 bases between them.

The V and J genes are TRBV28 and TRBJ1-5; TRBD1 is a possible D gene (6 bases). Per the germline V gene, CDR1 is MDHEN and CDR2 is SYDVKM. The V end lost 6 bases, the J end lost 6 bases, and 21 bases lay between the germline ends. The CDR3 spans 16 residues. CDR3 loop: CASRPQGEGGLQPQHF. Here the CDR3 DNA reads TGTGCCAGCAGACCCCAGGGAGAGGGGGGCCTTCAGCCCCAGCATTTT.

V is TRBV2 and J is TRBJ2-7; D is perhaps TRBD1 (6 bases). There are 14 residues in the CDR3. The germline V and J ends were trimmed by 4 bases and 2 bases, with 12 bases remaining between them. From germline, CDR1 is SNHLY and CDR2 FYNNEI. Written as DNA, the CDR3 is TGTGCCAGCAGTGGCGGACAGAAAACCTACGAGCAGTACTTC. Encoded protein: CASSGGQKTYEQYF.

The V and J genes are TRBV13 and TRBJ1-2, with 8 bases fitting TRBD1. This CDR3 region has 13 residues. V was pared by 3 bases and J by 6 bases, with 3 bases of the junction left unmatched. Germline CDR1 PRHDT, CDR2 FYEKMQ (reference sequence). CDR3 protein: CASSLQGANGYTF. In DNA, the CDR3 is TGTGCCAGCAGCTTGCAGGGGGCGAATGGCTACACCTTC.

The genes are TRBV19 and TRBJ2-2; D not certain. The CDR3 is made up of 15 amino acids. The V gene's germline CDR1 is LNHDA and CDR2 SQIVND (reference sequence). V was trimmed by 1 base and J by 1 base, leaving 7 bases between them. The CDR3: CASSIVNRNTGELFF. CDR3 DNA sequence: TGTGCCAGTAGTATAGTAAATCGGAACACCGGGGAGCTGTTTTTT. Together with reference TRBV19 and TRBJ2-2, the CDR3 gives the full variable domain: DGGITQSPKYLFRKEGQNVTLSCEQNLNHDAMYWYRQDPGQGLRLIYYSQIVNDFQKGDIAEGYSVSREKKESFPLTVTSAQKNPTAFYLCASSIVNRNTGELFFGEGSRLTVL.

The gene calls are TRBV11-3 and TRBJ1-2, with 9 bases aligning to TRBD1. Germline CDR1 reads SGHNT; CDR2 reads YENEEA. CDR3 length: 16 amino acids. Trimming at V came to 5 bases and at J to 2 bases, leaving 9 bases not matched to a gene. CDR3 sequence: CASSHRGPRVNYGYTF. The CDR3, as DNA: TGTGCCAGCAGCCACAGGGGGCCAAGGGTGAACTATGGCTACACCTTC.

In its sample, this clone was seen once. This chain uses TRBV2 with TRBJ2-1; 9 nucleotides agree with TRBD2. The germline V gene encodes CDR1 SNHLY and CDR2 FYNNEI. J was trimmed by 2 bases and V by 3 bases; bases with no gene match: 8. The CDR3 runs 17 residues. The CDR3 region is CASSDLRGGRAYNEQFF. The CDR3 coding sequence is TGTGCCAGCAGTGACCTCCGGGGCGGGAGGGCCTACAATGAGCAGTTCTTC.

This clone appeared a single time. The CDR3 loop reads CASSSTGGEQYF. CDR3 coding DNA: TGTGCCAGCAGCTCCACAGGGGGCGAGCAGTACTTC. The V and J genes are TRBV6-6 and TRBJ2-7, with TRBD1 matching 8 bases. The CDR3 length is 12 residues. The germline V gene encodes CDR1 MNHNY and CDR2 SVGAGI (reference sequence). Germline trimming cut 6 bases from V and 6 bases from J; bases unmatched to any gene: 4.

The V gene is TRBV6-2 or TRBV6-3, the J gene TRBJ1-1; no clear D. The CDR3 runs to 13 residues. Looked up from germline, CDR1 is MNHEY and CDR2 is SVGEGT. V was pared by 6 bases and J by 1 base, with 9 bases between. The CDR3 coding sequence is TGTGCCAGCAGCTCCCCAGGGAACACTGAAGCTTTCTTT. It translates to CASSSPGNTEAFF.

The DNA for the CDR3 is TGTGCCAGCAGCCGGACAGGAGATTATGGCTACACCTTC. Protein sequence: CASSRTGDYGYTF. The gene calls are TRBV3-1 (or the pseudogene TRBV3-2) and TRBJ1-2; 7 positions match TRBD1. The junction had 4 bases not matched to a gene; V was cut back by 4 bases and J by 5 bases. This CDR3 is 13 amino acids long. Germline assignment: CDR1 LGHDT and CDR2 YNNKEL (reference sequence).

The chain is built from TRBV11-2 and TRBJ2-1; a possible D gene is TRBD2 (5 bases). This CDR3 contains 14 residues. The V end lost 1 base, the J end lost 8 bases, and 12 bases lay between the germline ends. Germline CDR1 is SGHAT and CDR2 is FQNNGV. Here the CDR3 reads CASSLGTGRYEQFF. The CDR3 nucleotides read TGTGCCAGCAGCTTAGGGACTGGCCGATATGAGCAGTTCTTC.

The rearrangement joins TRBV11-2 to TRBJ2-5; D uncertain. The V end was cut by 1 base, the J end by 2 bases, with 5 bases between. The CDR3 has 13 residues. CDR1 is SGHAT and CDR2 is FQNNGV in the germline V gene. The CDR3 DNA reads TGTGCCAGCAGCTTAGCTCCTCAAGAGACCCAGTACTTC. Translation: CASSLAPQETQYF.

The chain couples TRBV27 to TRBJ2-5; 14 bases match TRBD2. The J segment lost 3 bases and the V segment lost 5 bases, leaving 14 bases of the junction unmatched. CDR3 length equals 19 residues. Per the germline V gene, CDR1 is MNHEY and CDR2 is SMNVEV (reference sequence). This chain's CDR3 is CASSPFAGLAGVGEETQYF. The CDR3 DNA reads TGTGCCAGCAGTCCATTCGCGGGACTAGCGGGAGTAGGGGAAGAGACCCAGTACTTC.

The V gene is TRBV9, the J gene TRBJ2-7, with D hard to call. Germline assignment: CDR1 SGDLS and CDR2 YYNGEE. The CDR3 consists of 16 residues. V gave up 4 bases and J gave up 2 bases, with 19 bases separating them. The CDR3 protein is CASSPEALSRAYEQYF. In DNA form, the CDR3 reads TGTGCCAGCAGCCCCGAGGCCCTTTCACGTGCCTACGAGCAGTACTTC. The whole variable domain, remainder taken from reference TRBV9 and TRBJ2-7, is DSGVTQTPKHLITATGQRVTLRCSPRSGDLSVYWYQQSLDQGLQFLIQYYNGEERAKGNILERFSAQQFPDLHSELNLSSLELGDSALYFCASSPEALSRAYEQYFGPGTRLTVT.

The chain employs TRBV27 and TRBJ2-1, with D possibly TRBD1 on 6 matching bases. Trimming removed 8 bases from V and 0 bases from J, with 14 bases in between. The CDR3 is 15 amino acids. The germline gives CDR1 MNHEY, CDR2 SMNVEV (reference sequence). The CDR3 loop is CASRHRVYSYNEQFF. CDR3 bases: TGTGCCAGCCGCCACAGGGTTTACTCCTACAATGAGCAGTTCTTC.

V gene TRBV10-3 combines with J gene TRBJ1-2; D gene ambiguous. CDR1 is ENHRY, CDR2 SYGVKD, per germline. The V end lost 2 bases, the J end lost 0 bases, and 4 bases lay between the germline ends. CDR3 size: 13 residues. CDR3 bases: TGTGCCATCAGTGAGACAGCTAACTATGGCTACACCTTC. Protein product: CAISETANYGYTF.

V is TRBV6-6 and J is TRBJ1-1; D uncertain. The CDR3 length is 14 residues. Germline values: CDR1 MNHNY, CDR2 SVGAGI (reference sequence). Trimming removed 2 bases at V and 6 bases at J, with 13 bases between. The CDR3 bases are TGTGCCAGCAGTTACGGAGCATCTGCATCTGAAGCTTTCTTT. Protein sequence: CASSYGASASEAFF.

The chain has TRBV7-2 and TRBJ1-1; D is unclear. Trimming left V 2 bases short and J 0 bases short, with 13 bases between. CDR1 is SGHTA and CDR2 is FQGNSA in the germline V gene. This CDR3 spans 16 amino acids. CDR3 sequence: CASSLLVRSLNTEAFF. CDR3 nucleotide sequence: TGTGCCAGCAGCTTACTTGTCCGAAGTCTGAACACTGAAGCTTTCTTT.

The chain is built from TRBV4-3 and TRBJ1-2; a weak D match, TRBD1 (6 bases). CDR1 is LGHNA and CDR2 is YSLEER in the germline V gene. The CDR3 is made up of 14 amino acids. V shed 6 bases and J shed 5 bases, with 16 bases lying between them. For the CDR3, the DNA is TGCGCCAGCAGTCCCCTACAGGGAAGTTATGGCTACACCTTC. Its protein is CASSPLQGSYGYTF.